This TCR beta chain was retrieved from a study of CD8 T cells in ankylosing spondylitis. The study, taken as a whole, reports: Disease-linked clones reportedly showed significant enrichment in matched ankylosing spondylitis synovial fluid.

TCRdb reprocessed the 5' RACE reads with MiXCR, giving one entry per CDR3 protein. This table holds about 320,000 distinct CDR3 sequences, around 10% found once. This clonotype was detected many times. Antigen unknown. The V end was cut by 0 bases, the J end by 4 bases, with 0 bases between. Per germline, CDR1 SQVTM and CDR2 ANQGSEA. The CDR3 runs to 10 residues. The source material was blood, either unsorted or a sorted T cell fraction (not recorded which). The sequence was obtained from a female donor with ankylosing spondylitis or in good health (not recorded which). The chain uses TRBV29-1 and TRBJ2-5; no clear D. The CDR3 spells CSVEEETQYF. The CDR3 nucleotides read TGCAGCGTTGAAGAAGAGACCCAGTACTTC. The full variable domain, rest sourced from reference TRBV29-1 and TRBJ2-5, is SAVISQKPSRDICQRGTSLTIQCQVDSQVTMMFWYRQQPGQSLTLIATANQGSEATYESGFVIDKFPISRPNLTFSTLTVSNMSPEDSSIYLCSVEEETQYFGPGTRLLVL.